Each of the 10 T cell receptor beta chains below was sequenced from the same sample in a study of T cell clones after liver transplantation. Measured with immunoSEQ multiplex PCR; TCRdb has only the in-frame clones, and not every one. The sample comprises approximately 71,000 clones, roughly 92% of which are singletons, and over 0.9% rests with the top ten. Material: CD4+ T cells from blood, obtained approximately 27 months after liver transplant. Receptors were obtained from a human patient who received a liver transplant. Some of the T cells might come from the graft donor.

CDR3 nucleotides: TGCGCCAGCAGCCAAGCCTTTTCCGGACGGGACGGCGTCGGCTACACCTTC. This translates into CASSQAFSGRDGVGYTF. The chain is built from TRBV4-3 and TRBJ1-2; tentatively, D is TRBD1 (5 bases). V dropped 1 base and J dropped 8 bases, with 23 bases sitting between them. Germline V gene lookup returns CDR1 LGHNA and CDR2 YSLEER. This CDR3 contains 17 residues.

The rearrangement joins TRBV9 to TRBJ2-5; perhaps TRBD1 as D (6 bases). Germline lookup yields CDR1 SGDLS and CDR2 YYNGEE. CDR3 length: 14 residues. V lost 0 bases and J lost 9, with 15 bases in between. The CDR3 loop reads CASSVGQGKEAQYF. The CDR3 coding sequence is TGTGCCAGCAGCGTAGGCCAGGGGAAGGAGGCCCAGTACTTC.

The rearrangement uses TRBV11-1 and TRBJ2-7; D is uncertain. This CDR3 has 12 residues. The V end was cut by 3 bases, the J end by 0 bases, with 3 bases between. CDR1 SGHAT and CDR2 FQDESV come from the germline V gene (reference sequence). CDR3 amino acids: CASSFDSYEQYF. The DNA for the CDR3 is TGTGCCAGCAGCTTTGACTCCTACGAGCAGTACTTC.

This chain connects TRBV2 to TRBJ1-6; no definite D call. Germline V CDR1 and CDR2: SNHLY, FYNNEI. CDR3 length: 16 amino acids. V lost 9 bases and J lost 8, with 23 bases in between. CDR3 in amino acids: CASRRKTAYRDSPLHF. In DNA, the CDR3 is TGTGCCAGTCGTCGCAAAACCGCTTACCGAGATTCACCCCTCCACTTT.

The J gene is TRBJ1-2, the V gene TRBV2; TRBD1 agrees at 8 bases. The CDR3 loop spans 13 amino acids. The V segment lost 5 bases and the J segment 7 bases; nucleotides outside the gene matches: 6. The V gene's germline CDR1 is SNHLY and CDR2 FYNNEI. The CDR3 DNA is TGTGCCAGCAGTCGGACAGGGCCGAGTGGCTACACCTTC. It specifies CASSRTGPSGYTF.

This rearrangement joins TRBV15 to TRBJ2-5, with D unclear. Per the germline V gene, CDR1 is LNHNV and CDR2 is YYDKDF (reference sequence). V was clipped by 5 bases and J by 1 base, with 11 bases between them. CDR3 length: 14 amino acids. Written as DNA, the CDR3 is TGTGCCACCAGCGGGGAAAGGGCCCAAGAGACCCAGTACTTC. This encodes CATSGERAQETQYF.

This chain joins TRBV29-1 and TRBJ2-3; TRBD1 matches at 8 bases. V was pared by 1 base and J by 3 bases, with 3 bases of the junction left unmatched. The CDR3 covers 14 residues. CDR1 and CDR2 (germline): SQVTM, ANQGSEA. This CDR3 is CSVEGQGITDTQYF. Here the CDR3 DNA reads TGCAGCGTTGAAGGACAGGGGATTACAGATACGCAGTATTTT.

The CDR3 loop reads CASSLKDGIGQFF. In DNA form, the CDR3 reads TGTGCCAGCAGCCTGAAGGACGGGATTGGGCAGTTCTTC. The V call is TRBV11-2, the J call TRBJ2-1, with D possibly TRBD2 on 5 matching bases. Trimming stripped 5 bases from V and 12 bases from J, with 17 bases between. CDR1 SGHAT and CDR2 FQNNGV come from the germline V gene. The CDR3 totals 13 residues.

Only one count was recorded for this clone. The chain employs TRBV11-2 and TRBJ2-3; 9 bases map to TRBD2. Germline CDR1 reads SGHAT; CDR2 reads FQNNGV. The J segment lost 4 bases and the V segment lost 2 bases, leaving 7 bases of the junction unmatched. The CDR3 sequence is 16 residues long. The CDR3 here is CASSLLAGGSSDTQYF. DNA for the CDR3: TGTGCCAGCAGCTTATTGGCGGGAGGGTCCTCAGATACGCAGTATTTT.

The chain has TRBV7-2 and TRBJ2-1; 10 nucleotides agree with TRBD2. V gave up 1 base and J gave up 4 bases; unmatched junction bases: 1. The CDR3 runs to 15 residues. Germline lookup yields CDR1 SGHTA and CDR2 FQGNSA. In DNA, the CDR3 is TGTGCCAGCAGCTTAGAACTAGCGGGATACAATGAGCAGTTCTTC. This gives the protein CASSLELAGYNEQFF.